This T cell receptor beta chain was captured by sequencing in a study of metastatic and nonmetastatic thyroid tumors. Turning to the study itself: Peripheral blood and tumor or nodule samples from malignant and benign thyroid patients were compared.

V was clipped by 4 bases and J by 5 bases, with 15 bases between them. CDR1 and CDR2 (germline): SGHNT, YYREEE (reference sequence). The CDR3 length is 14 residues. There were no patients who had received any treatment before thyroid surgery. From the PCR reads, TCRdb re-called clones with MiXCR. Of about 23,000 clones listed, approximately 24% are singletons. This clone occurred many times. The sequenced sample consisted of tumor tissue. This chain links TRBV5-4 with TRBJ1-2; TRBD1 might be the D (5 bases). This clonotype was obtained from a male donor with papillary thyroid cancer or a benign thyroid nodule (not recorded which). Some clones in this sample may be carry-over from other donors' samples. DNA for the CDR3: TGTGCCAGCAGCCCGCGGGGCCTCCGGTATGGCTACACCTTC. This encodes CASSPRGLRYGYTF.